This T cell receptor beta chain was identified during a study of blood T cell repertoires in COVID-19. The overall study: Material from acute and convalescent COVID-19 was sourced from the United States, Italy and Spain. PBMCs, B-cell-depleted T cells, or T cells were the source of the cDNA or gDNA that made up the material.

After removal of 3 bases from V and 2 bases from J, the junction contained 1 base not matched to a gene. The CDR3 sequence is 15 residues long. The germline CDR1 and CDR2 sequences are MGHRA and YSYEKL. Clones were read by immunoSEQ multiplex PCR, and TCRdb kept only the in-frame ones, dropping some. Here the sample spans 100,000 to 150,000 clones, 85% to 90% being singletons. Seattle patient enrollment occurred during active infection, with longitudinal follow-up thereafter. The chain uses TRBV4-1 and TRBJ2-6; TRBD1 aligns across 7 bases. The sequence derives from a man aged 55 to 69 with COVID-19, enrolled during active disease. Sequenced sample: peripheral blood. The CDR3 protein is CASSHTGAGANVLTF. The CDR3 coding sequence is TGCGCCAGCAGCCATACAGGGGCTGGGGCCAACGTCCTGACTTTC.